This T cell receptor (beta chain) was obtained from a study of cytomegalovirus exposure and HLA in healthy donors. Study context: Across a few hundred genotyped donors, just over 80% landed in the Caucasian-associated ancestry cluster.

Germline trimming cut 4 bases from V and 4 bases from J; bases unmatched to any gene: 6. CDR3 length: 15 residues. Germline V gene lookup returns CDR1 SGHNT and CDR2 YENEEA. Regarding the study as a whole: A later analysis reportedly identified an Asian-associated ancestry cluster as carrying fewer N-insertions than the roughly 700-donor mean.

The primer mix had 60 Vbeta and 13 Jbeta primers. TCRdb's copy holds only in-frame clones and misses some; the assay was immunoSEQ multiplex PCR. Of fewer than 150,000 clones in the sample, roughly 71% were seen once. On this clone: Its antigen is unknown.

This rearrangement joins TRBV11-3 to TRBJ2-1; 8 bases agree with TRBD2. Sequencing input: PBMCs. This TCR came from a woman aged 45-65 years in good health and CMV-seropositive. The CDR3 bases are TGTGCCAGCAGCTCCTTAGCGGGGCCTTACAATGAGCAGTTCTTC. This sequence encodes CASSSLAGPYNEQFF.